This passage covers 14 T cell receptor beta chains from one sample sequenced in a study of blood T cells in healthy people across ages. Through a sample-barcoded 5' primer and a J-beta primer mix, a second PCR was run for roughly 6 to 11 cycles. MiXCR, applied by TCRdb to the 5' RACE reads, yields one record per CDR3 protein. In the table there are roughly 1,500,000 distinct CDR3 sequences, about 40% of which are singletons. Input material: blood. The receptors derive from a woman aged 18-29 years in good health.

The V and J genes are TRBV20-1 and TRBJ1-1; the match to TRBD1 covers 9 bases. Germline V gene lookup returns CDR1 DFQATT and CDR2 SNEGSKA (reference sequence). This CDR3 contains 11 residues. The CDR3 region has the DNA TGCAGGGAGGGACAGGGCGTTGGTGCTTTCTTT. This translates into CREGQGVGAFF.

V usage is TRBV25-1 and J usage is TRBJ1-6, with TRBD1 matching 7 bases. The CDR3 consists of 17 residues. V lost 7 bases, J lost 10 bases, and 19 bases stayed unmatched. The germline gives CDR1 MGHDK, CDR2 SYGVNS. The chain's CDR3 is CASKPDRDLRGWSPLHF. The CDR3 DNA sequence: TGTGCCAGCAAGCCCGACAGGGATTTACGAGGGTGGTCACCCCTCCACTTT.

This clonotype was detected only a few times. The chain carries TRBV4-1 and TRBJ2-3; D not resolved. V lost 5 bases to trimming and J lost 5 bases, with 11 bases between them. Germline V lookup: CDR1 MGHRA, CDR2 YSYEKL. CDR3 length: 13 residues. CDR3: CASSVKGLDTQYF. The CDR3 region has the DNA TGCGCCAGCAGCGTGAAAGGGCTAGATACGCAGTATTTT.

The sample holds a few counts of this clonotype. The chain links TRBV2 to TRBJ2-1, with 8 bases that match TRBD2. V gave up 7 bases and J gave up 3 bases; unmatched junction bases: 8. Germline lookup yields CDR1 SNHLY and CDR2 FYNNEI. CDR3 size: 15 residues. Written as DNA, the CDR3 is TGTGCCAGCAATCCGGGGGGACTAGGCTACAATGAGCAGTTCTTC. As protein: CASNPGGLGYNEQFF.

To note about this clonotype: The junction shows a germline mismatch at one end, possibly a read error. The rearrangement uses TRBV20-1 and TRBJ2-3, with no clear D. The CDR3 consists of 13 residues. The germline CDR1 and CDR2 sequences are DFQATT and SNEGSKA (reference sequence). CDR3 sequence reads: CSAGRGITDTQYF. For the CDR3, the DNA is TGTTCGGCTGGGCGTGGAATCACAGATACGCAGTATTTT.

This clonotype was counted between two and nine times. V is TRBV30 and J is TRBJ2-1; 12 bases fit TRBD2. Germline CDR1 is GTSNPN and CDR2 is SVGIG (reference sequence). With 8 bases clipped from V and 4 bases from J, the junction kept 6 bases outside the gene matches. The CDR3 has 14 amino acids. The CDR3: CARRLAGVYNEQFF. CDR3 nucleotides: TGTGCCCGGCGACTAGCGGGAGTTTACAATGAGCAGTTCTTC.

As DNA, the CDR3 is TGCGCCAGCCAAGGGAGGACGAGCACAGATACGCAGTATTTT. Protein sequence: CASQGRTSTDTQYF. The rearrangement joins TRBV5-1 to TRBJ2-3; the D gene is possibly TRBD2 (6 bases). V lost 7 bases to trimming and J lost 0 bases, with 12 bases between them. Germline V CDR1 and CDR2: SGHRS, YFSETQ. The CDR3 runs 14 residues.

This clonotype was seen a few times. The chain links TRBV27 to TRBJ2-7, with D possibly TRBD2 on 5 matching bases. Germline loops: CDR1 MNHEY, CDR2 SMNVEV (reference sequence). The V gene lost 5 bases and the J gene lost 3 bases, with 14 bases spanning the gap. This CDR3 is built from 14 residues. The CDR3 is CASSLRRDLYEQYF. CDR3 DNA sequence: TGTGCCAGCAGTCTAAGACGGGATCTCTACGAGCAGTACTTC.

Comments on this clonotype: The junction departs from the called germline gene at one end, perhaps through a read error. This chain joins TRBV20-1 and TRBJ2-1, with 15 bases matching TRBD2. CDR1 DFQATT and CDR2 SNEGSKA come from the germline V gene (reference sequence). The CDR3 has 20 residues. CDR3 nucleotides: TGCAGTGCTAGAAGAGAATTCGGGACTAGCGGGGGGAGTACTTACAATGGGCAGTTCTTC. Its translation is CSARREFGTSGGSTYNGQFF.

CDR3 DNA sequence: TGCAGTGCTAGTACCAGAACTAACTATGGCTACACCTTC. This translates into CSASTRTNYGYTF. The chain employs TRBV20-1 and TRBJ1-2; D not certain. Trimming removed 3 bases from V and 0 bases from J, with 8 bases in between. Germline loops: CDR1 DFQATT, CDR2 SNEGSKA (reference sequence). The CDR3 contains 13 residues.

This clonotype has more than one count but fewer than ten. This rearrangement joins TRBV10-3 to TRBJ2-3; 9 bases match TRBD2. From germline, CDR1 is ENHRY and CDR2 SYGVKD. This CDR3 spans 16 amino acids. The ends lost 0 bases at V and 5 bases at J; junction bases unmatched: 6. CDR3 in DNA: TGTGCCATCAGTGAGTCCGCGGGGGGGTGGAAAGATACGCAGTATTTT. It yields the protein CAISESAGGWKDTQYF.

This chain connects TRBV14 to TRBJ1-1; D uncertain. The length of the CDR3 is 14 residues. V lost 1 base and J lost 5, with 11 bases in between. The germline CDR1 and CDR2 sequences are SGHDN and FVKESK. The chain's CDR3 is CASSQVPKGTEAFF. In DNA, the CDR3 is TGTGCCAGCAGCCAAGTACCGAAAGGGACTGAAGCTTTCTTT.

The chain joins TRBV6-1 to TRBJ1-6, with D perhaps TRBD1 (5 bases). Germline V gene data show CDR1 as MNHNS and CDR2 as SASEGT. V was cut by 3 bases and J by 5 bases, with 11 bases left in between. The CDR3 spans 15 residues. The CDR3 region is CASSDPTVNNSPLHF. The CDR3 region has the DNA TGTGCCAGCAGTGACCCGACAGTCAATAATTCACCCCTCCACTTT.

The V gene is TRBV27, the J gene TRBJ1-1, with D unresolved. Germline loops: CDR1 MNHEY, CDR2 SMNVEV (reference sequence). Trimming stripped 7 bases from V and 8 bases from J, with 11 bases between. The CDR3 totals 11 residues. The CDR3 coding sequence is TGTGCCAGCATCAGGTCACAGGAAGCTTTCTTT. Protein product: CASIRSQEAFF.